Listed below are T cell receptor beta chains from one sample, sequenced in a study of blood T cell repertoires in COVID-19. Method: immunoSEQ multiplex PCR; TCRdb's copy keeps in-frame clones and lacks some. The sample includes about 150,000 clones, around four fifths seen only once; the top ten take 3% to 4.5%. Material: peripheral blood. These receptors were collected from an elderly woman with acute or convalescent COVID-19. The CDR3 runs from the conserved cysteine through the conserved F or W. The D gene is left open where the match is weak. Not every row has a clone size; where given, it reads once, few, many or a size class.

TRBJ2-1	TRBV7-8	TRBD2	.	CASSFLGGGALFF	TGTGCCAGCAGCTTTTTGGGCGGGGGGGCGTTGTTCTTC
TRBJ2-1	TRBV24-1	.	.	CATSGSYNEQFF	TGTGCCACTTCGGGGTCCTACAATGAGCAGTTCTTC
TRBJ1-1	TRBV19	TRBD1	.	CASSTTGVATEAFF	TGTGCCAGTAGTACAACAGGGGTAGCCACTGAAGCTTTCTTT
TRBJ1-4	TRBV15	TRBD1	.	CATSRDLRDRAGEKLFF	TGTGCCACCAGCAGAGATCTAAGGGACAGGGCTGGGGAAAAACTGTTTTTT
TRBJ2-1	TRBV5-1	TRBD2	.	CASNTELAGGYNEQFF	TGCGCCAGCAATACCGAACTAGCGGGAGGGTACAATGAGCAGTTCTTC
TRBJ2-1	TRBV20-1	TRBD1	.	CSASSGTGGNEQFF	TGCAGTGCTAGTAGTGGGACAGGGGGTAATGAGCAGTTCTTC
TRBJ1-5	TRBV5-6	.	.	CASSLAPGQPQHF	TGTGCCAGCAGCTTGGCTCCCGGGCAGCCCCAGCATTTT
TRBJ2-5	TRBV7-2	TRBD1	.	CASSLGVVTGVETQYF	TGTGCCAGCAGCTTAGGAGTCGTGACAGGGGTCGAGACCCAGTACTTC
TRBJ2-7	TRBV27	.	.	CASMGVLGSYEQYF	TGTGCCAGCATGGGAGTGCTCGGGTCCTACGAGCAGTACTTC
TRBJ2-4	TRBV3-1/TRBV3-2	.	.	CASSQERKSSQNIQYF	TGTGCCAGCAGCCAAGAGAGGAAGTCTAGCCAAAACATTCAGTACTTC
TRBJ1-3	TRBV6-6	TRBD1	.	CASIQPGGFSGNTIYF	TGTGCCAGCATTCAACCAGGGGGTTTCTCTGGAAACACCATATATTTT
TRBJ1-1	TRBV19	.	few	CASSPRGNTEAFF	TGTGCCAGTAGCCCCAGGGGGAACACTGAAGCTTTCTTT
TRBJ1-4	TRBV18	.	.	CASSPLGGLGEKLFF	TGTGCCAGCTCACCACTCGGGGGGTTAGGTGAAAAACTGTTTTTT
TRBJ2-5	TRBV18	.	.	CASSPRAHQETQYF	TGTGCCAGCTCACCACGGGCACATCAAGAGACCCAGTACTTC
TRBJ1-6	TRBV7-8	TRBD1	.	CASSPQGTGVSNSPLHF	TGTGCCAGCAGCCCTCAAGGGACAGGGGTTTCCAATTCACCCCTCCACTTT
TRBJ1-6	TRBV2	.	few	CASTGDNSPLHF	TGTGCCAGCACAGGGGACAATTCACCCCTCCACTTT
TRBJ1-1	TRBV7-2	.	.	CASSLGTVTEAFF	TGTGCCAGCAGCTTAGGTACGGTCACTGAAGCTTTCTTT
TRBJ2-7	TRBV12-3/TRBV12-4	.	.	CASSLDYDYEQYF	TGTGCCAGCAGTTTGGACTACGACTACGAGCAGTACTTC
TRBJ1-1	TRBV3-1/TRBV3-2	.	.	CASSQGGRGPEAFF	TGTGCCAGCAGCCAAGGGGGAAGGGGTCCTGAAGCTTTCTTT
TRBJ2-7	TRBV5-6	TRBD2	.	CASSLVSGTYEQYF	TGTGCCAGCAGCTTGGTTAGCGGGACCTACGAGCAGTACTTC
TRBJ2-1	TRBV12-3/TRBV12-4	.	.	CASTGVFYNEQFF	TGTGCCAGCACGGGGGTTTTTTACAATGAGCAGTTCTTC
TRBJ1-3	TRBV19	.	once	CASRYGQFGNTIYF	TGTGCCAGTAGGTACGGACAGTTTGGAAACACCATATATTTT
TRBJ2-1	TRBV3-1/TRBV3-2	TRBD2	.	CASSQDLGSGRAKSYNEQFF	TGTGCCAGCAGCCAAGATCTAGGGAGCGGGAGGGCCAAGTCCTACAATGAGCAGTTCTTC
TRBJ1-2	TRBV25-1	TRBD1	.	CASSEGTGLRYGYTF	TGTGCCAGCAGTGAAGGGACAGGGCTGCGGTATGGCTACACCTTC
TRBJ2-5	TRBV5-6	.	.	CASSSGSGSVQETQYF	TGTGCCAGCAGCTCCGGGTCGGGGAGTGTCCAAGAGACCCAGTACTTC
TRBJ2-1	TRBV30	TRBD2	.	CAWRAGTSVQFF	TGTGCCTGGAGGGCAGGGACTAGCGTGCAGTTCTTC
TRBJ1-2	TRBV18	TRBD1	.	CASSPLQGIADYGYTF	TGTGCCAGCTCACCGTTACAGGGGATCGCGGACTATGGCTACACCTTC
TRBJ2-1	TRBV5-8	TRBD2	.	CASSLLGGIAGVSYNEQFF	TGTGCCAGCAGCTTGCTAGGAGGGATAGCGGGAGTAAGCTACAATGAGCAGTTCTTC
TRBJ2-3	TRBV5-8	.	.	CASTRGGQGRADTQYF	TGTGCCAGCACCCGCGGCGGGCAGGGGAGGGCAGATACGCAGTATTTT
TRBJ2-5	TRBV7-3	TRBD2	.	CASAVGGSETQYF	TGTGCCAGCGCCGTAGGCGGGAGTGAGACCCAGTACTTC
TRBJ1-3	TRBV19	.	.	CASSIFRGAGNTIYF	TGTGCCAGTAGTATTTTTCGGGGGGCAGGAAACACCATATATTTT
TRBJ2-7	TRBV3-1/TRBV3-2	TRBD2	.	CASSPGGRAYEQYF	TGTGCCAGCAGCCCCGGCGGGAGGGCCTACGAGCAGTACTTC
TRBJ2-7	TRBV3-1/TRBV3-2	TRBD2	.	CASSPRTSGGSEYF	TGTGCCAGCAGCCCGAGGACTAGCGGGGGCTCGGAGTACTTC
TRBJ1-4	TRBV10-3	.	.	CAITGGGRGEKLFF	TGTGCCATTACCGGGGGAGGCCGGGGTGAAAAACTGTTTTTT
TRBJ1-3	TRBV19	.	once	CASTGPGTSENTIYF	TGTGCCAGTACGGGCCCCGGGACTTCAGAAAACACCATATATTTT
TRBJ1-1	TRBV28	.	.	CASTGTEAFF	TGTGCCAGCACTGGGACAGAAGCTTTCTTT
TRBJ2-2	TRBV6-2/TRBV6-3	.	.	CASSYRSTGELFF	TGTGCCAGCAGTTACCGGAGCACCGGGGAGCTGTTTTTT